The text below deals with one T cell receptor (beta chain). Its antigen is not known. This record belongs to a study of vaccination and CD4 T cells after COVID-19. This sample's treatment: 10-day PBMC culture with coronavirus spike peptide pools or control peptides (ViraFEST assay). There are 15 residues in the CDR3. The V gene's germline CDR1 is DFQATT and CDR2 SNEGSKA (reference sequence). V shed 6 bases, J shed 1 base, and the junction held 3 bases outside the gene matches. Broader study findings: Convalescent patients gained a median approximately 89% of their reactive clones only post-vaccination.

With the Oncomine TCR Beta short-read assay, DNA from cultured CD4+ T cells was sequenced. TCRdb called the PCR reads again in MiXCR, with one record for every CDR3 protein. This sample has about 13,000 distinct CDR3 sequences; 58% occur once, and the top ten carry around 20%. The rearrangement joins TRBV20-1 to TRBJ2-5; 15 bases are shared with TRBD2. The specimen was cultured CD4+ T cells from blood, collected after SARS-CoV-2 vaccination. The clonotype comes from a human donor with COVID-19. The CDR3 sequence is CSAWTSGGAQETQYF. Written as DNA, the CDR3 is TGCAGTGCCTGGACTAGCGGGGGGGCCCAAGAGACCCAGTACTTC.